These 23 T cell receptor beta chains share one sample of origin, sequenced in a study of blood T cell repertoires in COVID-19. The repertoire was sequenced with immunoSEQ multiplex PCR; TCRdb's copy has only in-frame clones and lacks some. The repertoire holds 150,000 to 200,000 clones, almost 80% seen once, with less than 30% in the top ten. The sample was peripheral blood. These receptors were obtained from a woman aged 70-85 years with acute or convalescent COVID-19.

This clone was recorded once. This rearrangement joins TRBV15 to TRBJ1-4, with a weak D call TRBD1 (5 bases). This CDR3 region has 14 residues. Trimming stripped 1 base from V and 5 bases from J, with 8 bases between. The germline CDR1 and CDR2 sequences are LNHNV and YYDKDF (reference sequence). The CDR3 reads CATSRAGGNEKLFF. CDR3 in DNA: TGTGCCACCAGCAGAGCGGGGGGGAATGAAAAACTGTTTTTT.

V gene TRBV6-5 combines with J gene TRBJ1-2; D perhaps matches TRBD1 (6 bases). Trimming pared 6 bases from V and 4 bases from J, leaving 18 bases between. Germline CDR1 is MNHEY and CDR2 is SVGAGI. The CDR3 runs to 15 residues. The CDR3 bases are TGTGCCAGCAGCAGGGGAGGGGTAAAAGTCTATGGCTACACCTTC. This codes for CASSRGGVKVYGYTF.

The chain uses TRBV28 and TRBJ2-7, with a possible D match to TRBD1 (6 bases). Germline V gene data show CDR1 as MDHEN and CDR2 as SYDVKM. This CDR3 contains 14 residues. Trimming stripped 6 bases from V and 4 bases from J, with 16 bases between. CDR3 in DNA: TGTGCCAGCAGGACAGCCGGGACAACTTACGAGCAGTACTTC. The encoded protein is CASRTAGTTYEQYF.

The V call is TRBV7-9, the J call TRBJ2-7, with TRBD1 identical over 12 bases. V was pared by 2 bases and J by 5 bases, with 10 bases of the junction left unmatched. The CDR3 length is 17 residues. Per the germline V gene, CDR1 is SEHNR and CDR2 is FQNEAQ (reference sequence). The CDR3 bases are TGTGCCAGCAGCTTAAGAGCCCTAGGGACAGGGGGCGACGAGCAGTACTTC. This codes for CASSLRALGTGGDEQYF.

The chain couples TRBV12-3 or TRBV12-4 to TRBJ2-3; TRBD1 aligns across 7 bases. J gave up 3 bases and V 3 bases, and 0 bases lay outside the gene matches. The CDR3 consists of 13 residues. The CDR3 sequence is CASSLGQTDTQYF. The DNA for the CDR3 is TGTGCCAGCAGTTTGGGACAGACAGATACGCAGTATTTT.

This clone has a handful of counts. The CDR3: CASSQGFNNEKLFF. The CDR3 DNA follows: TGCGCCAGCAGCCAGGGATTTAATAATGAAAAACTGTTTTTT. The chain links TRBV5-1 to TRBJ1-4, with D perhaps matching TRBD1 (5 bases). Germline V lookup: CDR1 SGHRS, CDR2 YFSETQ. The CDR3 spans 14 residues. The V gene lost 4 bases and the J gene lost 4 bases, with 11 bases spanning the gap. The whole variable domain, filled in from reference TRBV5-1 and TRBJ1-4, reads KAGVTQTPRYLIKTRGQQVTLSCSPISGHRSVSWYQQTPGQGLQFLFEYFSETQRNKGNFPGRFSGRQFSNSRSEMNVSTLELGDSALYLCASSQGFNNEKLFFGSGTQLSVL.

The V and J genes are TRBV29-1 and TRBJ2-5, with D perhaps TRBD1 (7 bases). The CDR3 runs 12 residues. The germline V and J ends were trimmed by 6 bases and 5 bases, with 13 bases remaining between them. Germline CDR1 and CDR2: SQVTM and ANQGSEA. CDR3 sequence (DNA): TGCAGCGTCACCAGGGGGAGGGAGACCCAGTACTTC. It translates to CSVTRGRETQYF.

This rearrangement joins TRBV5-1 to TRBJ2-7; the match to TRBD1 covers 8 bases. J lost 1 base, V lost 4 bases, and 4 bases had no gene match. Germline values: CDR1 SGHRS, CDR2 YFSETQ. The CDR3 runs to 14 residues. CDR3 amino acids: CASSKGQESYEQYF. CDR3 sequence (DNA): TGCGCCAGCAGCAAGGGACAGGAATCCTACGAGCAGTACTTC. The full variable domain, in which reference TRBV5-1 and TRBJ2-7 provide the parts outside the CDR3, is KAGVTQTPRYLIKTRGQQVTLSCSPISGHRSVSWYQQTPGQGLQFLFEYFSETQRNKGNFPGRFSGRQFSNSRSEMNVSTLELGDSALYLCASSKGQESYEQYFGPGTRLTVT.

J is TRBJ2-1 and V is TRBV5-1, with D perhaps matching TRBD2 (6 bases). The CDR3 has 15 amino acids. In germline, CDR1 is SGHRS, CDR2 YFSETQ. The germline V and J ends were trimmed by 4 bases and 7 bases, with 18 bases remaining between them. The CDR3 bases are TGCGCCAGCAGCCCTGTCCCCGGGGCGGGGAATGAGCAGTTCTTC. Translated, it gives CASSPVPGAGNEQFF.

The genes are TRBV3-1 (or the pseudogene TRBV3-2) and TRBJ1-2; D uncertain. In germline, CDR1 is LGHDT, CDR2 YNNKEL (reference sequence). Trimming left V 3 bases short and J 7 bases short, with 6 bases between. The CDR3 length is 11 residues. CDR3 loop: CASSHERGYTF. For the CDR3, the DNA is TGTGCCAGCAGCCACGAGCGTGGCTACACCTTC.

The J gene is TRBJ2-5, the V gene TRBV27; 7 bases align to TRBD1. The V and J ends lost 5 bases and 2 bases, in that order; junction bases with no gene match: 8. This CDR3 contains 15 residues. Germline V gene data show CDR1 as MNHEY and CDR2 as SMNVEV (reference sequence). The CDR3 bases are TGTGCCAGCAGTAAACTGACAGGGTTGCAAGAGACCCAGTACTTC. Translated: CASSKLTGLQETQYF.

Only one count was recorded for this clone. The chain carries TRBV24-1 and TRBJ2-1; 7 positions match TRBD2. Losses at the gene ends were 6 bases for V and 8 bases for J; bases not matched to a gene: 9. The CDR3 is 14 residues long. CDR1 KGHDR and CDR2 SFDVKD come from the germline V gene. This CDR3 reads CATSPPSGTHEQFF. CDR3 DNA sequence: TGTGCCACCAGTCCCCCTAGCGGTACGCATGAGCAGTTCTTC.

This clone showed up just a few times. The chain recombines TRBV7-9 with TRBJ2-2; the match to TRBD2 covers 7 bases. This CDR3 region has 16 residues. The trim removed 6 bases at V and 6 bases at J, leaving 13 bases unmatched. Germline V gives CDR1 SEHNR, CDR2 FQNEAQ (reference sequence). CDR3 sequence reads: CASSSSGGGLAGELFF. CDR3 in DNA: TGTGCCAGCAGTTCGTCTGGGGGAGGGTTAGCCGGGGAGCTGTTTTTT.

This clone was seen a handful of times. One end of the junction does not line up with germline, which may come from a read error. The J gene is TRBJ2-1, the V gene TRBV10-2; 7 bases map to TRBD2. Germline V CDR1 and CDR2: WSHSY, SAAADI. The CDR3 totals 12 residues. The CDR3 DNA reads TGCGCCAGCAGTGAGTCCAACCGGGAGGTAATCTTC. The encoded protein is CASSESNREVIF.

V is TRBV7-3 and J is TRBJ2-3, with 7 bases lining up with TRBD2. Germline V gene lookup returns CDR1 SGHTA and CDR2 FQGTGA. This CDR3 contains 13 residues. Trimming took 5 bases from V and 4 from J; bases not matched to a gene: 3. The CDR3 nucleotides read TGTGCCAGCAGCCAGGGAGGGTCAGATACGCAGTATTTT. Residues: CASSQGGSDTQYF.

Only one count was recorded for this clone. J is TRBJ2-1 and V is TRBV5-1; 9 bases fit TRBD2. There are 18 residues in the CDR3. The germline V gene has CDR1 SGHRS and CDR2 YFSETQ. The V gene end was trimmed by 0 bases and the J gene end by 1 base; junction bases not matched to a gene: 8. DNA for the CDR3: TGCGCCAGCAGCTTGGTTGGGGTTAGCGGGAGTTCCTACAATGAGCAGTTCTTC. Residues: CASSLVGVSGSSYNEQFF.

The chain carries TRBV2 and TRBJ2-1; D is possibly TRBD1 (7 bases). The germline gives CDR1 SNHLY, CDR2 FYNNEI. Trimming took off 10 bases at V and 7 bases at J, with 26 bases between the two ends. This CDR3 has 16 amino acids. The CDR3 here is CATGRPVQGRLNEQFF. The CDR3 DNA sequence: TGTGCCACCGGACGACCCGTACAGGGGAGGTTGAATGAGCAGTTCTTC.

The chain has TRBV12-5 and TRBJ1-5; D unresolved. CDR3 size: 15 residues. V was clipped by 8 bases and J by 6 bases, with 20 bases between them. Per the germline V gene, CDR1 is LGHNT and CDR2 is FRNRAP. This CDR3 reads CASSREAGRSQPQHF. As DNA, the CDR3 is TGTGCTAGTAGTAGGGAGGCCGGCAGGAGTCAGCCCCAGCATTTT.

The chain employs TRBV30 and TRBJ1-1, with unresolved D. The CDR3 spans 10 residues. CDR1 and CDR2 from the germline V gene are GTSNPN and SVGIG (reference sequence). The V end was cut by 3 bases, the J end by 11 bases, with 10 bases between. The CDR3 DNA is TGTGCCTGGAGACCGCTCGGGGCTTTCTTT. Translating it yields CAWRPLGAFF.

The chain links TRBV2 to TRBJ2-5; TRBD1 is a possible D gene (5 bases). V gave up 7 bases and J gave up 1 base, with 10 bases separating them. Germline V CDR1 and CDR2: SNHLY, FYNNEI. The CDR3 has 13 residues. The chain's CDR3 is CASNRGRQETQYF. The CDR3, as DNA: TGTGCCAGCAATAGGGGTCGCCAAGAGACCCAGTACTTC.

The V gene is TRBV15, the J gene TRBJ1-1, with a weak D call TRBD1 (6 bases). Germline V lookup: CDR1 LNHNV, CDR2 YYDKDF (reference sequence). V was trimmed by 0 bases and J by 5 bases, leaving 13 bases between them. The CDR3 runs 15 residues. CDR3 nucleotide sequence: TGTGCCACCAGCAGAGATAACAGGGATAGGACTGAAGCTTTCTTT. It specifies CATSRDNRDRTEAFF.

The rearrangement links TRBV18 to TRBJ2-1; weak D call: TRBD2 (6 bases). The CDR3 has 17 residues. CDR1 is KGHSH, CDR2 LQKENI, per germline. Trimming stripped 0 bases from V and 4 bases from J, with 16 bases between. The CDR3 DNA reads TGTGCCAGCTCACCACCCTCTAGCGCAGCTTTGTACAATGAGCAGTTCTTC. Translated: CASSPPSSAALYNEQFF. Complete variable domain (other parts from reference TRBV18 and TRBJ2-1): NAGVMQNPRHLVRRRGQEARLRCSPMKGHSHVYWYRQLPEEGLKFMVYLQKENIIDESGMPKERFSAEFPKEGPSILRIQQVVRGDSAAYFCASSPPSSAALYNEQFFGPGTRLTVL.

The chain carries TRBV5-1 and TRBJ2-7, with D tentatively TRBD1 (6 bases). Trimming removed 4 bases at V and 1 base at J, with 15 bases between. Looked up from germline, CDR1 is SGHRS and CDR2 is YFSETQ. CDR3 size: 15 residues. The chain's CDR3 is CASSLWDTASYEQYF. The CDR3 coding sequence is TGCGCCAGCAGCCTTTGGGACACCGCATCCTACGAGCAGTACTTC.